Below are 25 T cell receptor beta chains sequenced from a single sample in a study of T cell repertoires in cytomegalovirus infection. TCRdb re-derived calls from the reads in MiXCR, one entry per CDR3 protein. This table has some 350,000 distinct CDR3 sequences, about a sixth appearing once. Sequenced input: PBMCs. The receptors were gathered from a human donor in good health (CMV status not recorded). Some clones in this sample may be carry-over from other donors' samples.

This clonotype has more than one count but fewer than ten. The chain carries TRBV4-2 and TRBJ2-1, with a possible D match to TRBD1 (6 bases). Germline CDR1 reads LGHNA; CDR2 reads YNFKEQ. The V end lost 1 base, the J end lost 3 bases, and 13 bases lay between the germline ends. This CDR3 is 16 amino acids long. This CDR3 is CASSQGALDSYNEQFF. CDR3 DNA sequence: TGTGCCAGCAGCCAAGGAGCCTTGGACAGCTACAATGAGCAGTTCTTC.

The chain employs TRBV20-1 and TRBJ1-1; TRBD1 agrees at 8 bases. This CDR3 is built from 16 residues. Germline lookup yields CDR1 DFQATT and CDR2 SNEGSKA (reference sequence). V dropped 7 bases and J dropped 4; count of bases not matched to a gene: 17. CDR3 amino acids: CSVTNRGDVSGTEAFF. CDR3 sequence (DNA): TGCAGTGTAACAAACAGGGGGGACGTCTCCGGCACTGAAGCTTTCTTT.

This clonotype occurred a few times. The rearrangement uses TRBV12-3 or TRBV12-4 and TRBJ1-1; no definite D call. CDR3 size: 12 residues. The V and J ends lost 2 bases and 6 bases respectively, with 7 bases between them. As DNA, the CDR3 is TGTGCCAGCAGTTTAACCGGTTCTGAAGCTTTCTTT. This translates into CASSLTGSEAFF.

This clonotype has more than one count but fewer than ten. This rearrangement joins TRBV14 to TRBJ1-1; D remains ambiguous. Germline V gene data show CDR1 as SGHDN and CDR2 as FVKESK. V was clipped by 5 bases and J by 0 bases, with 7 bases between them. The CDR3 runs 13 residues. The CDR3 here is CASSLNMNTEAFF. The CDR3 nucleotides read TGTGCCAGCAGCTTGAATATGAACACTGAAGCTTTCTTT.

This clonotype was observed many times. This chain links TRBV11-2 with TRBJ1-1; no clear D. The CDR3 spans 15 residues. V was shortened by 5 bases and J by 1 base, with 14 bases between the two germline ends. CDR1 and CDR2 from the germline V gene are SGHAT and FQNNGV. The CDR3 bases are TGTGCCAGCAGCCCCCGTGCGGTCCAGAACACTGAAGCTTTCTTT. It specifies CASSPRAVQNTEAFF.

This clonotype showed up many times. The chain couples TRBV6-1 to TRBJ2-7; no clear D. The germline V gene encodes CDR1 MNHNS and CDR2 SASEGT. V lost 1 base to trimming and J lost 7 bases, with 5 bases between them. CDR3 length: 11 amino acids. The CDR3 loop reads CASSEVGEQYF. In DNA, the CDR3 is TGTGCCAGCAGTGAAGTAGGGGAGCAGTACTTC.

The chain couples TRBV7-9 to TRBJ1-4; 9 positions match TRBD1. Unmatched junction bases numbered 10, after V lost 8 bases and J lost 6 bases. This CDR3 is 15 amino acids long. CDR1 and CDR2 from the germline V gene are SEHNR and FQNEAQ (reference sequence). CDR3 sequence reads: CASGNGWTGDEKLFF. CDR3 nucleotide sequence: TGTGCCAGCGGGAACGGATGGACAGGGGATGAAAAACTGTTTTTT.

This clonotype has just a few counts. The chain joins TRBV10-3 to TRBJ2-7; 12 nucleotides match TRBD2. The length of the CDR3 is 13 residues. With 5 bases clipped from V and 4 bases from J, the junction kept 0 bases outside the gene matches. Germline V gene sequence: CDR1 ENHRY, CDR2 SYGVKD. This CDR3 reads CAISTSGRYEQYF. As DNA, the CDR3 is TGTGCCATCAGTACTAGCGGGAGGTACGAGCAGTACTTC.

This sequence joins TRBV5-6 and TRBJ2-1; no clear D gene. V was cut by 4 bases and J by 3 bases, with 11 bases left in between. Germline V gene sequence: CDR1 SGHDT, CDR2 YYEEEE. The CDR3 is 14 residues long. CDR3 nucleotides: TGTGCCAGCAGCCTGTCCCGGAGCTACAATGAGCAGTTCTTC. Translation: CASSLSRSYNEQFF.

V gene TRBV6-5 combines with J gene TRBJ1-1, with TRBD1 matching over 9 bases. This CDR3 has 18 residues. The V gene end was trimmed by 5 bases and the J gene end by 3 bases; junction bases not matched to a gene: 16. Per the germline V gene, CDR1 is MNHEY and CDR2 is SVGAGI. CDR3 loop: CASSPNSGTGFSDTEAFF. The CDR3 nucleotides are TGTGCCAGCAGTCCAAATTCCGGGACAGGGTTTAGCGACACTGAAGCTTTCTTT.

This clonotype has a count of ten or more. The rearrangement links TRBV19 to TRBJ1-1; D not resolved. Germline CDR1 reads LNHDA; CDR2 reads SQIVND (reference sequence). This CDR3 contains 10 residues. The V end lost 4 bases, the J end lost 3 bases, and 0 bases lay between the germline ends. In DNA, the CDR3 is TGTGCCAGTAGTAACACTGAAGCTTTCTTT. It yields the protein CASSNTEAFF. Together with reference TRBV19 and TRBJ1-1, the CDR3 gives the full variable domain: DGGITQSPKYLFRKEGQNVTLSCEQNLNHDAMYWYRQDPGQGLRLIYYSQIVNDFQKGDIAEGYSVSREKKESFPLTVTSAQKNPTAFYLCASSNTEAFFGQGTRLTVV.

This clonotype was seen more than once but under ten times. This chain links TRBV20-1 with TRBJ1-2, with D maybe TRBD1 (6 bases). V gave up 4 bases and J gave up 4 bases, with 16 bases separating them. CDR3 length: 14 residues. The V gene's germline CDR1 is DFQATT and CDR2 SNEGSKA (reference sequence). Written as DNA, the CDR3 is TGCAGTGCTACAAAACAGGGCGGTACCTATGGCTACACCTTC. Its protein product is CSATKQGGTYGYTF.

The rearrangement uses TRBV7-9 and TRBJ2-7, with TRBD2 identical over 8 bases. The germline V gene has CDR1 SEHNR and CDR2 FQNEAQ (reference sequence). V shed 4 bases, J shed 0 bases, and the junction held 5 bases outside the gene matches. The CDR3 contains 15 residues. CDR3 nucleotides: TGTGCCAGCAGCTCCGGGGGGGGGGACTCCTACGAGCAGTACTTC. It specifies CASSSGGGDSYEQYF.

In its sample, this clonotype was seen many times. The rearrangement links TRBV6-1 to TRBJ2-1, with 11 positions matching TRBD2. V was pared by 6 bases and J by 1 base, with 8 bases of the junction left unmatched. The CDR3 is made up of 17 amino acids. In germline, CDR1 is MNHNS, CDR2 SASEGT. The CDR3 nucleotides are TGTGCCAGCAGCCCTCTAGCGGGGGGCGTGTCCTACAATGAGCAGTTCTTC. This gives the protein CASSPLAGGVSYNEQFF.

V and J are TRBV7-2 and TRBJ2-5; 9 bases agree with TRBD2. In germline, CDR1 is SGHTA, CDR2 FQGNSA. The trim removed 1 base at V and 2 bases at J, leaving 2 bases unmatched. The CDR3 consists of 15 residues. CDR3 DNA sequence: TGTGCCAGCAGCTTAGTAGCGGGGGCACAAGAGACCCAGTACTTC. Protein: CASSLVAGAQETQYF.

This clonotype turned up a few times. The chain is built from TRBV19 and TRBJ2-3; no definite D call. V was cut by 2 bases and J by 0 bases, with 9 bases left in between. Germline lookup yields CDR1 LNHDA and CDR2 SQIVND (reference sequence). The CDR3 loop spans 15 amino acids. The CDR3 sequence: CASSIKVYSTDTQYF. CDR3 DNA sequence: TGTGCCAGTAGTATAAAGGTCTATAGCACAGATACGCAGTATTTT.

There are many counts of this clonotype. The V and J genes are TRBV2 and TRBJ2-5; D is unclear. Trimming removed 3 bases at V and 5 bases at J, with 10 bases between. Germline V gene lookup returns CDR1 SNHLY and CDR2 FYNNEI. The CDR3 loop spans 13 amino acids. CDR3 sequence: CASSEAVRETQYF. The CDR3 coding sequence is TGTGCCAGCAGTGAGGCAGTTAGGGAGACCCAGTACTTC. Full variable domain (remainder filled in from reference TRBV2 and TRBJ2-5): EPEVTQTPSHQVTQMGQEVILRCVPISNHLYFYWYRQILGQKVEFLVSFYNNEISEKSEIFDDQFSVERPDGSNFTLKIRSTKLEDSAMYFCASSEAVRETQYFGPGTRLLVL.

The CDR3 DNA follows: TGCAGTGCTATGCAGGGGGGCAATCAGCCCCAGCATTTT. As protein: CSAMQGGNQPQHF. The chain is built from TRBV20-1 and TRBJ1-5; 7 bases agree with TRBD1. Germline CDR1 DFQATT, CDR2 SNEGSKA (reference sequence). The CDR3 sequence is 13 residues long. Trimming took 4 bases from V and 2 from J; bases not matched to a gene: 2.

The sample holds a few counts of this clonotype. J is TRBJ1-1 and V is TRBV20-1; a weak D match, TRBD1 (5 bases). This CDR3 has 15 amino acids. V dropped 0 bases and J dropped 2 bases, with 13 bases sitting between them. Germline V gene lookup returns CDR1 DFQATT and CDR2 SNEGSKA (reference sequence). The CDR3 DNA sequence: TGCAGTGCTAGAGAGTTCAAAGGGGACAACACTGAAGCTTTCTTT. It encodes CSAREFKGDNTEAFF.

This clonotype was detected a few times. The rearrangement links TRBV20-1 to TRBJ2-1, with D maybe TRBD2 (5 bases). V was clipped by 2 bases and J by 6 bases, with 17 bases between them. The CDR3 contains 15 residues. Germline-derived CDR1 and CDR2 are DFQATT and SNEGSKA (reference sequence). CDR3 DNA sequence: TGCAGTGCTAGAAGAGCAAGCGGATCGGGCAATGAGCAGTTCTTC. Encoded protein: CSARRASGSGNEQFF.

This clonotype occurred many times. The rearrangement links TRBV7-8 to TRBJ1-2; D is ambiguous. V lost 1 base and J lost 3, with 9 bases in between. Per germline, CDR1 SGHVS and CDR2 FQNEAQ. This CDR3 has 14 residues. DNA for the CDR3: TGTGCCAGCAGCTTAGGGGAGTACTACTATGGCTACACCTTC. Translation gives CASSLGEYYYGYTF.

This clonotype occurred many times. The rearrangement joins TRBV7-9 to TRBJ2-1; D gene uncertain. CDR1 and CDR2 (germline): SEHNR, FQNEAQ (reference sequence). This CDR3 spans 17 amino acids. V was cut by 5 bases and J by 0 bases, with 17 bases left in between. DNA for the CDR3: TGTGCCAGCAGCCCCCTGAGGCCCCGGACCTCCTACAATGAGCAGTTCTTC. Protein sequence: CASSPLRPRTSYNEQFF.

The sample holds a few counts of this clonotype. The J gene is TRBJ2-2, the V gene TRBV4-1, with TRBD2 identical over 7 bases. The CDR3 is 17 residues long. With V trimmed by 2 bases and J by 1 base, 7 bases remained unmatched. The germline V gene encodes CDR1 MGHRA and CDR2 YSYEKL. The chain's CDR3 is CASSQNPLAVNTGELFF. In DNA, the CDR3 is TGCGCCAGCAGCCAAAATCCCCTAGCGGTGAACACCGGGGAGCTGTTTTTT.

The chain combines TRBV19 with TRBJ2-3; D might be TRBD2 (5 bases). This CDR3 contains 17 residues. Per germline, CDR1 LNHDA and CDR2 SQIVND (reference sequence). V was cut by 3 bases and J by 5 bases, with 21 bases left in between. The CDR3 DNA is TGTGCCAGTAGTATTGGCCCGGGGATAAACCGGAGAGATACGCAGTATTTT. Translation gives CASSIGPGINRRDTQYF.

This clonotype occurred once. The V call is TRBV7-9, the J call TRBJ2-1; maybe TRBD2 (6 bases). The CDR3 runs 19 residues. The V and J ends lost 7 bases and 14 bases respectively, with 39 bases between them. Germline V gene sequence: CDR1 SEHNR, CDR2 FQNEAQ (reference sequence). CDR3: CASNLGVISAGSRAPGEFF. The CDR3 DNA follows: TGTGCCAGCAACCTCGGGGTTATTAGTGCGGGGAGTCGGGCCCCTGGAGAGTTCTTC.